These 6 T cell receptor beta chains came from one sample sequenced in a study of beta chain features in type 1 diabetes. These TCRs are of unknown antigen specificity. Of the isolated RNA, all was reverse transcribed, and so the sequenced material was expressed TCRB transcripts. Sequencing used immunoSEQ multiplex PCR; TCRdb keeps in-frame clones, though not all of them. Of about 48,000 clones listed, approximately 45% were seen once; the top ten hold approximately 1.4%. Study results and caveats: For Type 1 diabetes patients, all four CD4+ subsets carried TCRB CDR3s that were moderately but significantly shorter.

The specimen sequenced was Tregs from blood. Receptor source: a man aged 25 to 45 with type 1 diabetes.

V gene TRBV7-2 combines with J gene TRBJ2-7, with 7 bases aligning to TRBD2. The CDR3 extends over 15 amino acids. Looked up from germline, CDR1 is SGHTA and CDR2 is FQGNSA. J lost 0 bases, V lost 3 bases, and 5 bases had no gene match. CDR3 coding DNA: TGTGCCAGCAGCTTGGCGGGGGACGCCTCCTACGAGCAGTACTTC. It encodes CASSLAGDASYEQYF.

The chain couples TRBV5-1 to TRBJ2-5; maybe TRBD1 (5 bases). This CDR3 comprises 13 residues. The V and J ends lost 3 bases and 5 bases respectively, with 11 bases between them. Germline loops: CDR1 SGHRS, CDR2 YFSETQ. CDR3 DNA sequence: TGCGCCAGCAGCTCGACAGATCGGGAGACCCAGTACTTC. The encoded protein is CASSSTDRETQYF.

The chain carries TRBV7-9 and TRBJ2-3; 10 positions agree with TRBD1. This CDR3 contains 15 residues. The V segment lost 5 bases and the J segment 4 bases; nucleotides outside the gene matches: 6. Germline V lookup: CDR1 SEHNR, CDR2 FQNEAQ (reference sequence). CDR3 protein: CASSPGTGVADTQYF. The CDR3 DNA sequence: TGTGCCAGCAGCCCCGGGACAGGGGTGGCAGATACGCAGTATTTT.

There are a few counts of this clone. V and J are TRBV7-8 and TRBJ2-5; TRBD1 might be the D (5 bases). The CDR3 extends over 14 amino acids. The germline CDR1 and CDR2 sequences are SGHVS and FQNEAQ. Trimming shortened V by 1 base and J by 1 base, and 7 bases separated the two germline ends. The CDR3 spells CASSLDRGQETQYF. The CDR3 DNA is TGTGCCAGCAGCTTAGATAGGGGCCAAGAGACCCAGTACTTC.

The chain recombines TRBV19 with TRBJ2-7, with a possible D match to TRBD1 (6 bases). CDR1 is LNHDA, CDR2 SQIVND, per germline (reference sequence). This CDR3 region has 14 residues. Trimming removed 6 bases from V and 0 bases from J, with 12 bases in between. In nucleotides, the CDR3 is TGTGCCAGTAGAACAGGGCCTAGCTCCTACGAGCAGTACTTC. Its translation is CASRTGPSSYEQYF.

The CDR3 loop is CASSSGLAGPEQFF. CDR3 bases: TGCGCCAGCAGTTCCGGACTAGCGGGCCCCGAGCAGTTCTTC. The V call is TRBV5-1, the J call TRBJ2-1, with 11 bases identical to TRBD2. Germline assignment: CDR1 SGHRS and CDR2 YFSETQ. The CDR3 is 14 residues long. V lost 5 bases, J lost 10 bases, and 8 bases stayed unmatched.